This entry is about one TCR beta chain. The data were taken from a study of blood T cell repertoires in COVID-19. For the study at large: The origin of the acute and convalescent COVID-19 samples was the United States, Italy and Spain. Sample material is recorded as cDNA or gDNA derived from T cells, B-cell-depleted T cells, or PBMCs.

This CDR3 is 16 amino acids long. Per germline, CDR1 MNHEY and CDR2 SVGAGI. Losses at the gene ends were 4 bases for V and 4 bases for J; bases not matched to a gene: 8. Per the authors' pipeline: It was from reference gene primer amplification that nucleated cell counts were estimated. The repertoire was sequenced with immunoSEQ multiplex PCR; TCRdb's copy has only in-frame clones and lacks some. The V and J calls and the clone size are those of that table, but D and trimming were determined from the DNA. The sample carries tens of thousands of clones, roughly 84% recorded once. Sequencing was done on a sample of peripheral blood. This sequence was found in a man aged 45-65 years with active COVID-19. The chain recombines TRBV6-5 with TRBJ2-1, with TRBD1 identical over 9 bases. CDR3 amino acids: CASSSSGTGIYNEQFF. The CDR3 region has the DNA TGTGCCAGCAGTTCCTCCGGGACAGGGATTTACAATGAGCAGTTCTTC.